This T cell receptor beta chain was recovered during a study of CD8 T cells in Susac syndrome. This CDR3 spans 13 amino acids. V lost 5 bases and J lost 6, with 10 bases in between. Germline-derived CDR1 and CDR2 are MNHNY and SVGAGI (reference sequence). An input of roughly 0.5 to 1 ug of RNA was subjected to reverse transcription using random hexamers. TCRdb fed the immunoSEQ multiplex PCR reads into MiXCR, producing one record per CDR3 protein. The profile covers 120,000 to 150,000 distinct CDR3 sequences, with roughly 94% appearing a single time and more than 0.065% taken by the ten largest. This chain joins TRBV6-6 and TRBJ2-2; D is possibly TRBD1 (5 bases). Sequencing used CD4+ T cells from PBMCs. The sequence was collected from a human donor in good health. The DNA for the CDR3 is TGTGCCAGCAGTATCCAGGGTGCCGGGGAGCTGTTTTTT. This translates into CASSIQGAGELFF.